One sample yielded the 20 T cell receptor beta chains listed below, sequenced in a study of blood T cell repertoires in COVID-19. Data came from immunoSEQ multiplex PCR; TCRdb stores just in-frame clones and leaves some out. The table has 200,000 to 300,000 clones, about 82% seen once; the top ten hold more than 6%. Sequenced material: peripheral blood. The source is a woman aged 60 to 75 with active or convalescent COVID-19.

The rearrangement uses TRBV2 and TRBJ2-2; 10 bases line up with TRBD1. Losses at the gene ends were 6 bases for V and 7 bases for J; bases not matched to a gene: 5. The germline gives CDR1 SNHLY, CDR2 FYNNEI. This CDR3 spans 14 amino acids. The CDR3 is CASRKDRGDGELFF. CDR3 coding DNA: TGTGCCAGCAGAAAGGACAGGGGGGACGGGGAGCTGTTTTTT.

The table lists this clone with a count of one. The V and J genes are TRBV7-6 and TRBJ1-2, with 8 bases aligning to TRBD1. V lost 5 bases and J lost 6; bases outside the gene matches: 5. Germline assignment: CDR1 SGHVS and CDR2 FNYEAQ. The CDR3 runs to 13 residues. CDR3 nucleotide sequence: TGTGCCAGCAGCGAAGACAGGGGTCATGGCTACACCTTC. This encodes CASSEDRGHGYTF.

CDR3 residues: CASENTGTKEKLFF. DNA of the CDR3: TGTGCCAGCGAAAACACCGGGACAAAAGAAAAACTGTTTTTT. The chain employs TRBV28 and TRBJ1-4; D may be TRBD1 (6 bases). CDR3 length: 14 residues. The V gene's germline CDR1 is MDHEN and CDR2 SYDVKM. V was pared by 8 bases and J by 8 bases, with 18 bases between.

Many counts were recorded for this clone. This sequence joins TRBV4-1 and TRBJ2-2, with 7 bases aligning to TRBD1. Germline CDR1 and CDR2: MGHRA and YSYEKL. V lost 3 bases, J lost 2 bases, and 6 bases stayed unmatched. The CDR3 spans 16 residues. Here the CDR3 reads CASSQGTVTNTGELFF. The CDR3 DNA reads as TGCGCCAGCAGCCAGGGGACAGTTACTAACACCGGGGAGCTGTTTTTT.

This sequence joins TRBV5-1 and TRBJ2-6, with D hard to call. There are 14 residues in the CDR3. Trimming cost V 5 bases and J 0 bases, with 6 bases left between them. From germline, CDR1 is SGHRS and CDR2 YFSETQ. CDR3 nucleotides: TGCGCCAGCAGTACAACCTCTGGGGCCAACGTCCTGACTTTC. Translated, it gives CASSTTSGANVLTF.

This clone was observed a few times. V gene TRBV12-3 or TRBV12-4 combines with J gene TRBJ1-5; D call uncertain. Trimming removed 3 bases at V and 2 bases at J, with 5 bases between. The CDR3 sequence is 13 residues long. The CDR3 spells CASSLFGNQPQHF. The CDR3 DNA reads TGTGCCAGCAGTTTGTTCGGCAATCAGCCCCAGCATTTT.

The CDR3 coding sequence is TGCAGTGCGAGTCCCCAAAACAGGGGGGCTTTCTTT. This sequence encodes CSASPQNRGAFF. V gene TRBV20-1 combines with J gene TRBJ1-1, with 8 bases lining up with TRBD1. The V gene's germline CDR1 is DFQATT and CDR2 SNEGSKA (reference sequence). J gave up 11 bases and V 6 bases, and 11 bases lay outside the gene matches. The CDR3 is 12 residues long.

The rearrangement uses TRBV27 and TRBJ1-4; the D is unclear. The CDR3 has 14 residues. The germline V gene encodes CDR1 MNHEY and CDR2 SMNVEV (reference sequence). The V gene lost 3 bases and the J gene lost 8 bases, with 13 bases spanning the gap. The CDR3 sequence: CASSFGASGEKLFF. The DNA of the CDR3 is TGTGCCAGCAGTTTTGGAGCGTCCGGGGAAAAACTGTTTTTT.

The chain uses TRBV5-1 and TRBJ2-1; 14 positions agree with TRBD2. CDR1 and CDR2 (germline): SGHRS, YFSETQ. The CDR3 consists of 15 residues. Losses at the gene ends were 3 bases for V and 8 bases for J; bases not matched to a gene: 4. CDR3 in amino acids: CASSSGTSGRDEQFF. The DNA for the CDR3 is TGCGCCAGCAGCTCCGGGACTAGCGGGAGAGATGAGCAGTTCTTC.

CDR3 loop: CASSEVGGGGEKLFF. The DNA for the CDR3 is TGTGCCAGCAGTGAAGTGGGAGGGGGGGGTGAAAAACTGTTTTTT. The rearrangement joins TRBV6-1 to TRBJ1-4; TRBD1 is a possible D gene (6 bases). This CDR3 spans 15 amino acids. Germline CDR1 and CDR2: MNHNS and SASEGT. V shed 1 base and J shed 7 bases, with 13 bases lying between them.

The chain recombines TRBV11-2 with TRBJ1-6, with D possibly matching TRBD1 (5 bases). Germline CDR1 SGHAT, CDR2 FQNNGV. V lost 0 bases and J 14 bases, leaving 11 bases between the germline ends. This CDR3 has 13 residues. In DNA form, the CDR3 reads TGTGCCAGCAGCTTAGACAGGGATTTGTCCCTCCACTTT. Translating gives CASSLDRDLSLHF.

This clone was seen a single time. CDR3 nucleotides: TGTGCCAGCAGTTTAAGGGGAGGGTCCTTCTATGGCTACACCTTC. Amino acids: CASSLRGGSFYGYTF. This sequence joins TRBV28 and TRBJ1-2; D perhaps matches TRBD1 (5 bases). CDR1 MDHEN and CDR2 SYDVKM come from the germline V gene. CDR3 length equals 15 residues. V lost 2 bases and J lost 4, with 14 bases in between.

The chain links TRBV29-1 to TRBJ2-3, with 7 bases that match TRBD1. Germline V CDR1 and CDR2: SQVTM, ANQGSEA. The CDR3 length is 21 residues. V trimming: 0 bases; J trimming: 0 bases; junction bases outside the gene matches: 21. CDR3 sequence (DNA): TGCAGCGTTGAAGATTGGTCCCCGGAGACAGGGATTTTCTCTAGCACAGATACGCAGTATTTT. The encoded protein is CSVEDWSPETGIFSSTDTQYF.

V and J are TRBV6-5 and TRBJ2-3, with TRBD1 matching over 9 bases. The CDR3 is 13 residues long. Germline loops: CDR1 MNHEY, CDR2 SVGAGI. Unmatched junction bases numbered 7, after V lost 9 bases and J lost 6 bases. This chain's CDR3 is CASRDRARDTQYF. CDR3 nucleotides: TGTGCCAGTCGGGACAGGGCAAGGGATACGCAGTATTTT.

The rearrangement uses TRBV21-1 and TRBJ2-1; the D segment call TRBD2 is taken from the table without a DNA check. TRBV21-1 is labeled a pseudogene. CDR3 size: 19 residues. The CDR3 sequence: CASRDRQGRTSGFYNEQFF. The CDR3 nucleotides read TGTGCCAGCAGAGACAGACAGGGGCGGACTAGCGGGTTCTACAATGAGCAGTTCTTC.

The chain recombines TRBV19 with TRBJ1-6, with 10 bases lining up with TRBD1. Germline V gene data show CDR1 as LNHDA and CDR2 as SQIVND (reference sequence). V dropped 5 bases and J dropped 2; count of bases not matched to a gene: 3. There are 16 residues in the CDR3. The CDR3 protein is CASSWTGGAYNSPLHF. DNA of the CDR3: TGTGCCAGTAGTTGGACAGGGGGAGCCTATAATTCACCCCTCCACTTT.

This clone was observed a few times. The chain joins TRBV18 to TRBJ2-5; TRBD2 agrees at 9 bases. Germline V CDR1 and CDR2: KGHSH, LQKENI. The CDR3 contains 14 residues. V shed 3 bases and J 5 bases; nucleotides not matched to a gene: 4. CDR3 bases: TGTGCCAGCTCACCCGAGACTAGCGGCGAGACCCAGTACTTC. This encodes CASSPETSGETQYF.

The chain uses TRBV10-2 and TRBJ2-1; 11 nucleotides align to TRBD2. The CDR3 spans 14 residues. CDR1 and CDR2 from the germline V gene are WSHSY and SAAADI. J gave up 7 bases and V 8 bases, and 7 bases lay outside the gene matches. CDR3 bases: TGCGCCAGCGGGCTAGCGGGAGGAAGGAATGAGCAGTTCTTC. Residues: CASGLAGGRNEQFF.

The chain joins TRBV5-5 to TRBJ2-2, with D hard to call. Germline V lookup: CDR1 SGHKS, CDR2 YYEKEE (reference sequence). V dropped 0 bases and J dropped 3 bases, with 9 bases sitting between them. This CDR3 is 15 amino acids long. The CDR3 sequence is CASSLGSVDTGELFF. The CDR3 DNA reads as TGTGCCAGCAGCTTGGGAAGCGTGGACACCGGGGAGCTGTTTTTT.

V usage is TRBV10-3 and J usage is TRBJ1-1; weak D call: TRBD1 (6 bases). Germline CDR1 ENHRY, CDR2 SYGVKD. The CDR3 contains 15 residues. V lost 6 bases, J lost 0 bases, and 14 bases lay in between. The DNA for the CDR3 is TGTGCCATCAGCGATGGACAGTACATGAACACTGAAGCTTTCTTT. Translation gives CAISDGQYMNTEAFF.